Presented here are 15 T cell receptor beta chains from one specimen sequenced in a study of T-cell reconstitution after alpha-beta-depleted transplantation in children. As it was prepared, the TCRbeta library received unique molecular identifiers. TCRdb itself ran the PCR reads through MiXCR, one entry per CDR3 protein. The table lists 200,000 to 300,000 distinct CDR3 sequences, around 12% of them singletons. Sequencing was performed on PBMCs from the stem cell graft donor, taken from the stem cell graft. Receptors were obtained from a human donor who donated a stem cell graft to a child with acute lymphoblastic leukemia.

The sample holds many counts of this clonotype. V usage is TRBV7-2 and J usage is TRBJ1-5, with D unclear. The germline CDR1 and CDR2 sequences are SGHTA and FQGNSA. The CDR3 is 15 amino acids. Trimming removed 1 base from V and 8 bases from J, with 15 bases in between. CDR3 amino acids: CASSLGIQGREPQHF. The CDR3 coding sequence is TGTGCCAGCAGCTTAGGGATCCAAGGAAGAGAGCCCCAGCATTTT.

This clonotype occurred many times. This chain connects TRBV6-1 to TRBJ2-2, with a weak D call TRBD1 (6 bases). The CDR3 has 14 residues. V was trimmed by 5 bases and J by 3 bases, leaving 10 bases between them. Germline V CDR1 and CDR2: MNHNS, SASEGT. Written as DNA, the CDR3 is TGTGCCAGCAGTAGGGACATTTACACCGGGGAGCTGTTTTTT. Protein sequence: CASSRDIYTGELFF.

This clonotype was picked up many times. The chain is built from TRBV7-9 and TRBJ2-7; D gene uncertain. CDR1 is SEHNR, CDR2 FQNEAQ, per germline (reference sequence). The CDR3 has 14 amino acids. The germline V and J ends were trimmed by 0 bases and 3 bases, with 9 bases remaining between them. CDR3 nucleotides: TGTGCCAGCAGCTTAGCACCCGGCCTCTACGAGCAGTACTTC. It codes for CASSLAPGLYEQYF.

About this clonotype: Its ends do not fully match the called genes, so a read error is possible. The gene calls are TRBV5-1 and TRBJ2-2, with unresolved D. The CDR3 loop spans 15 amino acids. Looked up from germline, CDR1 is SGHRS and CDR2 is YFSETQ. Here the CDR3 DNA reads TGCGCCAGCAGCTTGGGGATTACGAACACCGCGGAGCTGTTTTTT. Translation: CASSLGITNTAELFF.

This clonotype was seen many times. The chain carries TRBV20-1 and TRBJ1-2; D unclear. The CDR3 spans 12 residues. The germline V gene has CDR1 DFQATT and CDR2 SNEGSKA (reference sequence). Trimming shortened V by 0 bases and J by 5 bases, and 7 bases separated the two germline ends. CDR3 nucleotides: TGCAGTGCTAGAGATGGTGGTTATGGCTACACCTTC. Amino acids: CSARDGGYGYTF.

Ten or more counts support this clonotype. The chain combines TRBV27 with TRBJ2-1, with 10 positions matching TRBD2. Trimming took 4 bases from V and 3 from J; bases not matched to a gene: 9. This CDR3 is built from 17 residues. Germline V gene data show CDR1 as MNHEY and CDR2 as SMNVEV (reference sequence). The CDR3 sequence is CASSSLGLADHYNEQFF. CDR3 bases: TGTGCCAGCAGTTCCCTCGGACTAGCGGACCACTACAATGAGCAGTTCTTC.

With respect to this clonotype: Possible read error: a much larger clone is one base away. This chain connects TRBV20-1 to TRBJ1-4, with 9 bases that match TRBD1. Germline V lookup: CDR1 DFQATT, CDR2 SNEGSKA (reference sequence). The CDR3 contains 13 residues. V shed 4 bases, J shed 8 bases, and the junction held 5 bases outside the gene matches. In DNA form, the CDR3 reads TGCAGTGCTACGGACAGGGGTAAGGAAAAACTGTTTTTT. This translates into CSATDRGKEKLFF.

This clonotype was counted many times. The V and J genes are TRBV20-1 and TRBJ2-1; D possibly uses TRBD1 or TRBD2 (6 bases each). V was pared by 5 bases and J by 1 base, with 21 bases between. The germline CDR1 and CDR2 sequences are DFQATT and SNEGSKA (reference sequence). CDR3 length equals 17 residues. This CDR3 is CSARGGSEKYSYNEQFF. The DNA of the CDR3 is TGCAGTGCTCGAGGGGGGAGTGAAAAGTATTCCTACAATGAGCAGTTCTTC.

This clonotype was seen at least ten times. The V and J genes are TRBV6-1 and TRBJ2-7; 10 nucleotides match TRBD2. Germline lookup yields CDR1 MNHNS and CDR2 SASEGT. The ends lost 3 bases at V and 9 bases at J; junction bases unmatched: 5. The CDR3 is 13 amino acids. The CDR3 nucleotides are TGTGCCAGCAGTGACGTAGCGGGAGGCAGGCAGTACTTC. It encodes CASSDVAGGRQYF.

This clonotype came up many times. The chain uses TRBV29-1 and TRBJ2-7; 9 positions agree with TRBD1. This CDR3 region has 14 residues. J gave up 6 bases and V 2 bases, and 8 bases lay outside the gene matches. Germline values: CDR1 SQVTM, CDR2 ANQGSEA. CDR3 loop: CSVEKEDRGREQYF. CDR3 nucleotides: TGCAGCGTTGAAAAGGAGGACAGGGGTCGCGAGCAGTACTTC.

This clonotype was found many times. This sequence joins TRBV20-1 and TRBJ1-5; TRBD1 matches 7 bases. This CDR3 contains 15 residues. The trim removed 3 bases at V and 1 base at J, leaving 6 bases unmatched. The germline gives CDR1 DFQATT, CDR2 SNEGSKA (reference sequence). In DNA, the CDR3 is TGCAGTGCTAGTCAGGGGGGATGGAGCAATCAGCCCCAGCATTTT. This translates into CSASQGGWSNQPQHF.

This chain joins TRBV10-1 and TRBJ1-1; D not certain. Germline CDR1 reads WNHNN; CDR2 reads SYGVQD (reference sequence). Trimming removed 6 bases from V and 0 bases from J, with 8 bases in between. The CDR3 extends over 13 amino acids. For the CDR3, the DNA is TGCGCCAGCAGGGTGGCCCTGAACACTGAAGCTTTCTTT. Residues: CASRVALNTEAFF.

This clonotype was seen only a few times. V usage is TRBV30 and J usage is TRBJ1-2; D gene uncertain. Germline CDR1 GTSNPN, CDR2 SVGIG (reference sequence). Between the trimmed V and J ends, which lost 2 bases and 6 bases, there was a span of 19 bases. The CDR3 has 15 residues. In DNA, the CDR3 is TGTGCCTGGAGTATTAGTTTCGTCGGGGTAGATGGCTACACCTTC. It is translated as CAWSISFVGVDGYTF. Together with reference TRBV30 and TRBJ1-2, the CDR3 gives the full variable domain: SQTIHQWPATLVQPVGSPLSLECTVEGTSNPNLYWYRQAAGRGLQLLFYSVGIGQISSEVPQNLSASRPQDRQFILSSKKLLLSDSGFYLCAWSISFVGVDGYTFGSGTRLTVV.

This clonotype was seen more than once but under ten times. The V gene is TRBV20-1, the J gene TRBJ1-5; 8 bases fit TRBD1. The trim removed 0 bases at V and 5 bases at J, leaving 9 bases unmatched. This CDR3 contains 16 residues. CDR1 is DFQATT and CDR2 is SNEGSKA in the germline V gene (reference sequence). The CDR3 region has the DNA TGCAGTGCTAGAGACCCTGACAGGGGCCGATATCAGCCCCAGCATTTT. Protein product: CSARDPDRGRYQPQHF.

The chain joins TRBV10-2 to TRBJ2-1; 10 bases align to TRBD2. V trimming: 8 bases; J trimming: 4 bases; junction bases outside the gene matches: 5. Germline V lookup: CDR1 WSHSY, CDR2 SAAADI. CDR3 length: 14 amino acids. The CDR3 is CASRGLADYNEQFF. CDR3 DNA sequence: TGCGCCAGCCGCGGACTAGCGGATTACAATGAGCAGTTCTTC.